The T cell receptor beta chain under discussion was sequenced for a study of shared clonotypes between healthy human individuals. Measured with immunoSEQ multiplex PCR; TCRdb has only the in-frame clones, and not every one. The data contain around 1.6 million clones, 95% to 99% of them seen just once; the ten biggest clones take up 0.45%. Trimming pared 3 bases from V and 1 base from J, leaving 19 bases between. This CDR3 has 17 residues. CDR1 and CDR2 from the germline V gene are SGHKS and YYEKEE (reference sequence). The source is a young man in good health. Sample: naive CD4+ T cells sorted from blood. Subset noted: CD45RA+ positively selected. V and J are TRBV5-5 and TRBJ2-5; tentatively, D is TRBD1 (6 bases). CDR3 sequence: CASSSRDKRRFQETQYF. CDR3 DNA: TGTGCCAGCAGCTCCCGGGACAAGCGACGATTCCAAGAGACCCAGTACTTC. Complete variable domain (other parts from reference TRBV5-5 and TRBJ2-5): DAGVTQSPTHLIKTRGQQVTLRCSPISGHKSVSWYQQVLGQGPQFIFQYYEKEERGRGNFPDRFSARQFPNYSSELNVNALLLGDSALYLCASSSRDKRRFQETQYFGPGTRLLVL.